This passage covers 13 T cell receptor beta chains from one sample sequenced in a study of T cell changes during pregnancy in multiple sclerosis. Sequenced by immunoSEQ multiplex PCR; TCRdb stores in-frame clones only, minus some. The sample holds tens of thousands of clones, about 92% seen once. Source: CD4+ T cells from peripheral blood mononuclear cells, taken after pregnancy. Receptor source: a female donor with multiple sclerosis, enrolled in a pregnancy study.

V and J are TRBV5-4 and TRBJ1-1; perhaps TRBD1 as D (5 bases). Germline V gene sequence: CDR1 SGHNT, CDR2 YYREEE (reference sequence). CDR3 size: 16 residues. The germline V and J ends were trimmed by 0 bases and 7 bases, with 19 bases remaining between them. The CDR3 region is CASSLESLGVRNEAFF. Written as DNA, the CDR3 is TGTGCCAGCAGCTTGGAATCCTTAGGGGTAAGAAATGAAGCTTTCTTT.

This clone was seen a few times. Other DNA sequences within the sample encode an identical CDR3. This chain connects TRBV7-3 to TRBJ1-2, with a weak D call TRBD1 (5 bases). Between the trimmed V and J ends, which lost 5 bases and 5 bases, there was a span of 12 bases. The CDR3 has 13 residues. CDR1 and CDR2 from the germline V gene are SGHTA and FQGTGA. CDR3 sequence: CASSLGGGYGYTF. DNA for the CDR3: TGTGCCAGCAGCCTAGGTGGGGGGTATGGCTACACCTTC.

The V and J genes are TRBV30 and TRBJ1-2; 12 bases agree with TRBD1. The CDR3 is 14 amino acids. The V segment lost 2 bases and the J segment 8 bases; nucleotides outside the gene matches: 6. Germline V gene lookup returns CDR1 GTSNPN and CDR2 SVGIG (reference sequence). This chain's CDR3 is CAWSRDRGLWGYTF. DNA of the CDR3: TGTGCCTGGAGTCGGGACAGGGGGCTGTGGGGCTACACCTTC. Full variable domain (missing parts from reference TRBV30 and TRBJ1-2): SQTIHQWPATLVQPVGSPLSLECTVEGTSNPNLYWYRQAAGRGLQLLFYSVGIGQISSEVPQNLSASRPQDRQFILSSKKLLLSDSGFYLCAWSRDRGLWGYTFGSGTRLTVV.

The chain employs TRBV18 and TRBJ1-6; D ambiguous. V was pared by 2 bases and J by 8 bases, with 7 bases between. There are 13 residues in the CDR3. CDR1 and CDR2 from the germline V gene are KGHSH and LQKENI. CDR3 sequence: CASSPSGDSPLHF. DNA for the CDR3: TGTGCCAGCTCACCATCGGGAGATTCACCCCTCCACTTT.

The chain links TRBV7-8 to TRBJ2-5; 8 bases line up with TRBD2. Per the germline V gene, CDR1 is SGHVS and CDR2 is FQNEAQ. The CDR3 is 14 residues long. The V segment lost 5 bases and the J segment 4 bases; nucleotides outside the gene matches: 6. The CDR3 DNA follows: TGTGCCAGCAGCGCAGGACTAGCCTTAGAGACCCAGTACTTC. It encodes CASSAGLALETQYF.

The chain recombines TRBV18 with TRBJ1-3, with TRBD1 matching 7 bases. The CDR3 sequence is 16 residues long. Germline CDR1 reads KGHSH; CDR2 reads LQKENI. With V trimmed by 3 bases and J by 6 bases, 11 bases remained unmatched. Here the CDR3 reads CASSPLGAGGENTIYF. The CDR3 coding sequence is TGTGCCAGCTCACCTCTGGGTGCAGGGGGAGAAAACACCATATATTTT.

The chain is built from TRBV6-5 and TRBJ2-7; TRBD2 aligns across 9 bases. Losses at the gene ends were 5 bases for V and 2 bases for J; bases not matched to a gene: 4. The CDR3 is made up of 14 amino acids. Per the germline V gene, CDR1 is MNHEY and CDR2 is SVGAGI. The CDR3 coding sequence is TGTGCCAGCAGTGCAGCGGGGGGCCCCTACGAGCAGTACTTC. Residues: CASSAAGGPYEQYF.

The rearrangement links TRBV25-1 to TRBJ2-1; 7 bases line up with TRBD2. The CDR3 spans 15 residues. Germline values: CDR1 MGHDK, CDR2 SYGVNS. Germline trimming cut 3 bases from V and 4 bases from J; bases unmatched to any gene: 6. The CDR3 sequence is CASSDDGGSYNEQFF. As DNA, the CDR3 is TGTGCCAGCAGTGACGACGGGGGGAGTTACAATGAGCAGTTCTTC.

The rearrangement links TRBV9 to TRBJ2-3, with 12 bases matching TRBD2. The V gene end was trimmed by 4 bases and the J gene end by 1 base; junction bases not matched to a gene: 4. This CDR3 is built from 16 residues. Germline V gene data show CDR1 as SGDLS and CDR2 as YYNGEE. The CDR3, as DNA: TGTGCCAGCAGCCCCTGGACTAGCGGGGGCACAGATACGCAGTATTTT. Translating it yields CASSPWTSGGTDTQYF.

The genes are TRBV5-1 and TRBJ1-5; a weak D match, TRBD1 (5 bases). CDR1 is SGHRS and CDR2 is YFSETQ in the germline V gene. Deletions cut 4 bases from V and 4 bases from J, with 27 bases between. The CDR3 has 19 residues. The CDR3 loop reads CASSVTRDERMEGNQPQHF. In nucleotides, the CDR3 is TGCGCCAGCAGCGTGACGCGGGACGAACGGATGGAGGGGAATCAGCCCCAGCATTTT. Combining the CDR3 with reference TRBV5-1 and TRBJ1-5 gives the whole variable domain KAGVTQTPRYLIKTRGQQVTLSCSPISGHRSVSWYQQTPGQGLQFLFEYFSETQRNKGNFPGRFSGRQFSNSRSEMNVSTLELGDSALYLCASSVTRDERMEGNQPQHFGDGTRLSIL.

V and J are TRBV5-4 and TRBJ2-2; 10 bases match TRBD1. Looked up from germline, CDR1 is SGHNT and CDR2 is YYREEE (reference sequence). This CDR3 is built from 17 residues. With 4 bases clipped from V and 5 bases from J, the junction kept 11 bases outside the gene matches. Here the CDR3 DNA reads TGTGCCAGCAGCCCTCAACCCGACAGGGGGCAAACCGGGGAGCTGTTTTTT. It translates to CASSPQPDRGQTGELFF.

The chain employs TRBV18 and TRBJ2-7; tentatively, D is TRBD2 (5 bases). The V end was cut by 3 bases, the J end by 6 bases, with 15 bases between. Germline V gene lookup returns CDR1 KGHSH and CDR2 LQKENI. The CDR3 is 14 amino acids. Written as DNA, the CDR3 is TGTGCCAGCTCACCGGGAAGCGGTCGGTCCGAGCAGTACTTC. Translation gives CASSPGSGRSEQYF.

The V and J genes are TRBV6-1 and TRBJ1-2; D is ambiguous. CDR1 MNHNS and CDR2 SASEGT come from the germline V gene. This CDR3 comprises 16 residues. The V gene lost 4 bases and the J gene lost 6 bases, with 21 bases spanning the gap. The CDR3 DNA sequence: TGTGCCAGCAGTGCCTGGGGAGGAAGAAATCAGAATGGCTACACCTTC. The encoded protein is CASSAWGGRNQNGYTF.